This T cell receptor beta chain comes out of a study of naive and memory T cell subsets. Four PCR rounds used nested alpha and beta constant region primers plus the SP2 primer. TCRdb independently ran MiXCR on the UMI-ligation and nested PCR reads; one entry per CDR3 protein. The table has some 26,000 distinct CDR3 sequences, around 5.3% seen once; the top ten hold approximately 7.4%. A UMI-containing oligonucleotide was joined by 3' ligation to the TCR cDNA template. The V gene's germline CDR1 is LGHNA and CDR2 YSLEER. This CDR3 comprises 17 residues. The ends were cut back, 0 bases at V and 3 bases at J, with 15 bases in the middle.

Sequencing input: blood. This chain uses TRBV4-3 with TRBJ1-5, with D unclear. The clonotype was recovered from an adult in good health. The CDR3 DNA follows: TGCGCCAGCAGCCAAGATTCGCGAGGCCCATCCAATCAGCCCCAGCATTTT. This gives the protein CASSQDSRGPSNQPQHF.